The T cell receptor (beta chain) under discussion was sequenced for a study of T-cell memory formation after mild COVID-19. Study information: Largely, the TCR clusters proved donor specific.

General study results and limits: The study found contracting CD4+ clones mainly in CM and EM and contracting CD8+ clones in EMRA. Certain responding clones were present in pre-infection memory, suggesting participation of cross-reactive memory.

This clonotype was seen a few times. Its target is not known. One entry per CDR3 protein results from TCRdb running MiXCR on the 5' RACE reads. The table has around 300,000 distinct CDR3 sequences, approximately 14% seen once; the top ten hold roughly 20%. This TCR derives from a man aged 18 to 29 who had mild COVID-19 (a few samples of this study predate the infection). Cell type and time point are not known. Material: PBMCs or a T cell subset sorted from them (not recorded which).

The CDR3 DNA sequence: TGTGCCAGCAGCTCAACATGGGGCGCTAGTGAGCAGTTCTTC. Protein sequence: CASSSTWGASEQFF. The rearrangement uses TRBV7-9 and TRBJ2-1; weak D call: TRBD1 (5 bases). Germline-derived CDR1 and CDR2 are SEHNR and FQNEAQ (reference sequence). Trimming pared 4 bases from V and 9 bases from J, leaving 16 bases between. The CDR3 contains 14 residues.